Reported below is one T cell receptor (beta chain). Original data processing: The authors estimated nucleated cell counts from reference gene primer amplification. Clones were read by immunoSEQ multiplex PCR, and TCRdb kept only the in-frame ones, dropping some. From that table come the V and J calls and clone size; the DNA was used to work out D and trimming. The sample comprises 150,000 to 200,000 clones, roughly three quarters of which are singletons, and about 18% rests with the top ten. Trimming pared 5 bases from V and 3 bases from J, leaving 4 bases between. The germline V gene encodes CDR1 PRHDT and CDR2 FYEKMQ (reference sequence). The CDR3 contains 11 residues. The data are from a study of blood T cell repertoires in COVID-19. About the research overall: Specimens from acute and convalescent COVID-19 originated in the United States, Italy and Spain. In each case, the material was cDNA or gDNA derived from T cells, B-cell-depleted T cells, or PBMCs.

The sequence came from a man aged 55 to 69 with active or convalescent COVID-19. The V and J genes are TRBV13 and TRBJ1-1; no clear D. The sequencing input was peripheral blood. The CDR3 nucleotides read TGTGCCAGCAGCCCCTACACTGAAGCTTTCTTT. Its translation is CASSPYTEAFF.